These T cell receptor beta chains were read from a single sample in a study of cytomegalovirus exposure and HLA in healthy donors. The data were produced by immunoSEQ multiplex PCR, yet TCRdb's version contains in-frame clones alone and is incomplete. The sample lists under 85,000 clones, roughly four fifths occurring once. Material for sequencing was PBMCs. The receptors were gathered from a woman in her thirties in good health and CMV-seropositive. Both conserved end residues are part of each CDR3. Each record gives: D gene, J gene, clone size, V gene, CDR3 DNA, CDR3 protein. A D gene is named only where the DNA matches it firmly. Clone size, where shown, is once, few, many, or a class for clones that have expanded.

D: -; J: TRBJ2-7; size: once; V: TRBV18; DNA: TGTGCCAGCTCACCGGGCATTGACTACGAGCAGTACTTC; CDR3: CASSPGIDYEQYF
D: TRBD1; J: TRBJ1-1; size: -; V: TRBV25-1; DNA: TGTGCCAGCAGTAAGGGACAGGGGAACACTGAAGCTTTCTTT; CDR3: CASSKGQGNTEAFF
D: TRBD1; J: TRBJ2-3; size: -; V: TRBV29-1; DNA: TGCAGCGTTGGTCTGGGGCTGGGACAGGCCACAGATACGCAGTATTTT; CDR3: CSVGLGLGQATDTQYF
D: -; J: TRBJ2-7; size: -; V: TRBV18; DNA: TGTGCCAGCTCTCGCCCAGGGACTGGAGCCTACGAGCAGTACTTC; CDR3: CASSRPGTGAYEQYF
D: TRBD1; J: TRBJ1-1; size: -; V: TRBV19; DNA: TGTGCCAGTAGTCCCCAGGGACAGTACTTTGAAGCTTTCTTT; CDR3: CASSPQGQYFEAFF
D: -; J: TRBJ1-1; size: few; V: TRBV2; DNA: TGTGCCAGCAGGCCTACAGGGAGGGGAACTGAAGCTTTCTTT; CDR3: CASRPTGRGTEAFF
D: -; J: TRBJ1-1; size: -; V: TRBV7-9; DNA: TGTGCCAGCAGCTTAGTCGGGTACTCTGAAGCTTTCTTT; CDR3: CASSLVGYSEAFF
D: -; J: TRBJ2-1; size: -; V: TRBV5-1; DNA: TGCGCCAGCAGCACAGGACGCACTGGCATTGAGCAGTTCTTC; CDR3: CASSTGRTGIEQFF
D: TRBD1; J: TRBJ2-2; size: -; V: TRBV6-5; DNA: TGTGCCAGCAGGACAGGGGGACCTACCGGGGAGCTGTTTTTT; CDR3: CASRTGGPTGELFF
D: -; J: TRBJ1-5; size: -; V: TRBV11-2; DNA: TGTGCCAGCAGCGAGATGGGAGCGAGCAATCAGCCCCAGCATTTT; CDR3: CASSEMGASNQPQHF
D: TRBD2; J: TRBJ2-1; size: -; V: TRBV28; DNA: TGTGCCAGCAGCCAAAGCGGGAGGGCCTCCTACAATGAGCAGTTCTTC; CDR3: CASSQSGRASYNEQFF
D: -; J: TRBJ2-7; size: -; V: TRBV2; DNA: TGTGCCAGCCGGCAGGGTGGTTACGAGCAGTACTTC; CDR3: CASRQGGYEQYF
D: -; J: TRBJ2-1; size: few; V: TRBV9; DNA: TGTGCCAGCAGCGCCATAGTTGCCCCCAATGAGCAGTTCTTC; CDR3: CASSAIVAPNEQFF
D: -; J: TRBJ2-2; size: -; V: TRBV5-6; DNA: TGTGCCAGCAGCCAGACTTACTTGAACACCGGGGAGCTGTTTTTT; CDR3: CASSQTYLNTGELFF
D: -; J: TRBJ2-3; size: -; V: TRBV4-2; DNA: TGTGCCAGCAGCCAAGAAGAGGCACAAAACACAGATACGCAGTATTTT; CDR3: CASSQEEAQNTDTQYF
D: TRBD1; J: TRBJ1-2; size: -; V: TRBV25-1; DNA: TGTGCCAGCAGCGTTACAGGGGGCATGCCCCATGGCTACACCTTC; CDR3: CASSVTGGMPHGYTF
D: -; J: TRBJ2-5; size: -; V: TRBV6-7; DNA: TGTGCCAGCTATCAGCACATGAGGGAGACCCAGTACTTC; CDR3: CASYQHMRETQYF
D: TRBD1; J: TRBJ2-7; size: -; V: TRBV28; DNA: TGTGCCAGCAGTTTAAGCCCGGGACAGGACTCCTACGAGCAGTACTTC; CDR3: CASSLSPGQDSYEQYF
D: TRBD1; J: TRBJ2-7; size: -; V: TRBV30; DNA: TGTGCCTGGAGTGCTCAAGGGACCGGGGACAGGGGTTGGTACGAGCAGTACTTC; CDR3: CAWSAQGTGDRGWYEQYF
D: -; J: TRBJ2-3; size: once; V: TRBV28; DNA: TGTGCCAGCGCCAGCCTAGAAGGAGATACGCAGTATTTT; CDR3: CASASLEGDTQYF
D: -; J: TRBJ1-4; size: -; V: TRBV2; DNA: TGTGCCAGCAGTAGACGACAGAATGAAAAACTGTTTTTT; CDR3: CASSRRQNEKLFF
D: TRBD1; J: TRBJ1-1; size: once; V: TRBV28; DNA: TGTGCCAGCAGTCTACCCGGACAGGGGGCGCGAGCTTTCTTT; CDR3: CASSLPGQGARAFF
D: -; J: TRBJ2-7; size: -; V: TRBV4-1; DNA: TGCGCCAGCAGCCAAGAATTGCAGGGAGGCGACGAGCAGTACTTC; CDR3: CASSQELQGGDEQYF
D: TRBD2; J: TRBJ2-7; size: -; V: TRBV29-1; DNA: TGCAGCGCCCTGACTAGCGGGAGGCGCGAGCAGTACTTC; CDR3: CSALTSGRREQYF
D: -; J: TRBJ1-1; size: -; V: TRBV9; DNA: TGTGCCAGCAGCGTTGAGGAGGGCACTGAAGCTTTCTTT; CDR3: CASSVEEGTEAFF
D: -; J: TRBJ2-5; size: -; V: TRBV18; DNA: TGTGCCAGCTCACCGGTGGCAGAGACCCAGTACTTC; CDR3: CASSPVAETQYF
D: TRBD1; J: TRBJ1-1; size: -; V: TRBV29-1; DNA: TGCAGCGTCCCCGACAGGGCTCAGTTTGCAGCTTTCTTT; CDR3: CSVPDRAQFAAFF
D: -; J: TRBJ2-7; size: -; V: TRBV30; DNA: TGTGCCTGGGAAGGAGGGGCAACAGGAAAACCCTACGAGCAGTACTTC; CDR3: CAWEGGATGKPYEQYF
D: -; J: TRBJ2-6; size: -; V: TRBV4-2; DNA: TGTGCCAGCAGCCAAACAAAAGCTGGGGCCAACGTCCTGACTTTC; CDR3: CASSQTKAGANVLTF
D: -; J: TRBJ2-1; size: once; V: TRBV14; DNA: TGTGCCAGCAGCCTCTTCCGGGGGGAGCAGTTCTTC; CDR3: CASSLFRGEQFF
D: TRBD2; J: TRBJ2-7; size: -; V: TRBV6-1; DNA: TGTGCCAGCAGTGAAGAGACTAGCGGGACGTACGAGCAGTACTTC; CDR3: CASSEETSGTYEQYF
D: -; J: TRBJ1-5; size: once; V: TRBV5-1; DNA: TGCGCCAGCAGCTTGGAGGGGGAGAGTCAGCCCCAGCATTTT; CDR3: CASSLEGESQPQHF
D: TRBD1; J: TRBJ2-1; size: -; V: TRBV29-1; DNA: TGCAGCGTAGGAAGACAGGGGCTGGGAAATGAGCAGTTCTTC; CDR3: CSVGRQGLGNEQFF
D: TRBD2; J: TRBJ2-3; size: -; V: TRBV4-2; DNA: TGTGCCAGCAGCCAAGAAGTACTAGCGGGCTCTACAGATACGCAGTATTTT; CDR3: CASSQEVLAGSTDTQYF
D: -; J: TRBJ1-1; size: -; V: TRBV5-6; DNA: TGTGCCAGCAGCTTGGGGCCGGGGATCAACACTGAAGCTTTCTTT; CDR3: CASSLGPGINTEAFF
D: TRBD1; J: TRBJ1-5; size: -; V: TRBV2; DNA: TGTGCCAGCAGTCGGGACAGAAACAATCAGCCCCAGCATTTT; CDR3: CASSRDRNNQPQHF
D: TRBD2; J: TRBJ2-7; size: -; V: TRBV7-9; DNA: TGTGCCAGCAGCCCTAACCCCAGACTAGCGGAGTACTCCTACGAGCAGTACTTC; CDR3: CASSPNPRLAEYSYEQYF
D: TRBD1; J: TRBJ2-1; size: -; V: TRBV7-2; DNA: TGTGCCAGCACCCCAGGGGGAATGGGCTACAATGAGCAGTTCTTC; CDR3: CASTPGGMGYNEQFF
D: TRBD2; J: TRBJ2-1; size: -; V: TRBV28; DNA: TGTGCCAGCACCCCGACTAGCGGGAGAGCGGGATACAATGAGCAGTTCTTC; CDR3: CASTPTSGRAGYNEQFF
D: -; J: TRBJ2-2; size: -; V: TRBV28; DNA: TGTGCCAGTCGAGCTGGGCTCACCGGGGAGCTGTTTTTT; CDR3: CASRAGLTGELFF
D: TRBD2; J: TRBJ2-1; size: -; V: TRBV28; DNA: TGTGCCAGCAGTTCTAGCGGAACCTACAATGAGCAGTTCTTC; CDR3: CASSSSGTYNEQFF
D: TRBD1; J: TRBJ1-5; size: -; V: TRBV30; DNA: TGTGCCTTAACAGGGGGACCTTACCCAAGCAATCAGCCCCAGCATTTT; CDR3: CALTGGPYPSNQPQHF
D: TRBD1; J: TRBJ1-2; size: -; V: TRBV5-4; DNA: TGTGCCAGCAGCTCTCAGACAGGGGGCTATGGCTACACCTTC; CDR3: CASSSQTGGYGYTF
D: TRBD2; J: TRBJ2-7; size: few; V: TRBV5-8; DNA: TGTGCCAGCAGCTTTTTTTCGGGACTAGCGTCTAACGAGCAGTACTTC; CDR3: CASSFFSGLASNEQYF
D: TRBD1; J: TRBJ1-2; size: -; V: TRBV14; DNA: TGTGCCAGCAGCCCCGGGACAGCCAGGAACTATGGCTACACCTTC; CDR3: CASSPGTARNYGYTF